This T cell receptor (beta chain) was captured by sequencing in a study of Ad26.COV2.S vaccination and SARS-CoV-2 variants. This CDR3 has 18 residues. The germline gives CDR1 KGHDR, CDR2 SFDVKD. Losses at the gene ends were 0 bases for V and 5 bases for J; bases not matched to a gene: 11. The treatment denotes: over 15 received Ad26.COV2.S at low or high dose, single or two shots; roughly five received placebo; per-sample allocation not given. Each sample was drawn 63 days after the first injection (of vaccine or placebo). Some clones are missing from TCRdb's copy, which holds only in-frame ones; the method was immunoSEQ multiplex PCR. The sample records 350,000 to 450,000 clones, 87% being singletons.

The specimen was peripheral blood, collected in a trial of Ad26.COV2.S vaccine versus placebo. The clonotype was recovered from a person between 18 and 65 years old who received the Ad26.COV2.S COVID-19 vaccine or a placebo. The V call is TRBV24-1, the J call TRBJ2-7; 11 bases line up with TRBD2. The CDR3 is CATSDLGLAGGPVHEQYF. CDR3 nucleotide sequence: TGTGCCACCAGTGATTTGGGGTTAGCGGGGGGGCCGGTGCACGAGCAGTACTTC.